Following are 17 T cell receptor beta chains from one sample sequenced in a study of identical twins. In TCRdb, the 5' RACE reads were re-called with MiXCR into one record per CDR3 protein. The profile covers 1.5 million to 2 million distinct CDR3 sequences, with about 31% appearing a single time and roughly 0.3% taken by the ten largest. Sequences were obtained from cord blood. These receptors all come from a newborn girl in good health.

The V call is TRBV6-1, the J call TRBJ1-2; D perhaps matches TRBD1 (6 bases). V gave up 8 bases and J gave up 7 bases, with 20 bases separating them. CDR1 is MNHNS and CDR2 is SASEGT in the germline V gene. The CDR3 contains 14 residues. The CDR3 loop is CASRTLTGLTGYTF. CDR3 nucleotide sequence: TGTGCCAGCCGAACTTTGACAGGCCTGACTGGCTACACCTTC.

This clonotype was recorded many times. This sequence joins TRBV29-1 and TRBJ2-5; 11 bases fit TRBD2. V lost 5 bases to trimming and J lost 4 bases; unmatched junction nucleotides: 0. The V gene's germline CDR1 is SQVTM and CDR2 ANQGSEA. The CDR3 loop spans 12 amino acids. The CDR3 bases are TGCAGCGTTACTAGCGGGGGAGAGACCCAGTACTTC. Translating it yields CSVTSGGETQYF.

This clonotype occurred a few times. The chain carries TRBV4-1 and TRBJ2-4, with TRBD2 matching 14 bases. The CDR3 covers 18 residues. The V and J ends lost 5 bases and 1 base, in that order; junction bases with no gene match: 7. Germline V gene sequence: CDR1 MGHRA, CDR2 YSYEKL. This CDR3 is CASSIGLAGGLAKNIQYF. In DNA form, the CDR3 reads TGCGCCAGCAGCATAGGACTAGCGGGGGGCTTGGCCAAAAACATTCAGTACTTC.

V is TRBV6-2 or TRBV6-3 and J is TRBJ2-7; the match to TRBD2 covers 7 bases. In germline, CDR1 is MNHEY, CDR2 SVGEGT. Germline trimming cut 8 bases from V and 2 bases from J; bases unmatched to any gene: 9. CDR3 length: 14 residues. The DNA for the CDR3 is TGTGCCAGCGGCCGGCGGGAGCTCACCTACGAGCAGTACTTC. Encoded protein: CASGRRELTYEQYF.

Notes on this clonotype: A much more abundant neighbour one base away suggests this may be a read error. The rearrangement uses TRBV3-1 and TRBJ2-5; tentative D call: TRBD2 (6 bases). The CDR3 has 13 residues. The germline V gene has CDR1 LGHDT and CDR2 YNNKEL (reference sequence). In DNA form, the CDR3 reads TGTGCCAGCAGCCAAGGGTCGGGAGAGACCCTGTACTTC. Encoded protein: CASSQGSGETLYF.

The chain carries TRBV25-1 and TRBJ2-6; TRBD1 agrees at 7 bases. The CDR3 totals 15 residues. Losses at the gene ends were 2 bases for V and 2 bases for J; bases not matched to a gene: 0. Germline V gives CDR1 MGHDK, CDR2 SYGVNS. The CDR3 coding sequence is TGTGCCAGCAGTGAAGGGACAGCTGGGGCCAACGTCCTGACTTTC. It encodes CASSEGTAGANVLTF. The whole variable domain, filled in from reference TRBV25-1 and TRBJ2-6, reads EADIYQTPRYLVIGTGKKITLECSQTMGHDKMYWYQQDPGMELHLIHYSYGVNSTEKGDLSSESTVSRIRTEHFPLTLESARPSHTSQYLCASSEGTAGANVLTFGAGSRLTVL.

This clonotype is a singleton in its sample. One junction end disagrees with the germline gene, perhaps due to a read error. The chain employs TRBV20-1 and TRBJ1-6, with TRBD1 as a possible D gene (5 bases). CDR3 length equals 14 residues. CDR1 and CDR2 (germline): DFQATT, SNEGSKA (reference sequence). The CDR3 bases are TGCAGTGCCACCCGGGATCTCCAGGGTTCACCCCCCCACTTT. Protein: CSATRDLQGSPPHF.

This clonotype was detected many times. The CDR3 region is CSARLAYNEQFF. As DNA, the CDR3 is TGCAGTGCTAGACTAGCGTACAATGAGCAGTTCTTC. The rearrangement uses TRBV20-1 and TRBJ2-1; D is perhaps TRBD2 (6 bases). This CDR3 is built from 12 residues. Trimming removed 2 bases at V and 4 bases at J, with 6 bases between. Germline-derived CDR1 and CDR2 are DFQATT and SNEGSKA (reference sequence).

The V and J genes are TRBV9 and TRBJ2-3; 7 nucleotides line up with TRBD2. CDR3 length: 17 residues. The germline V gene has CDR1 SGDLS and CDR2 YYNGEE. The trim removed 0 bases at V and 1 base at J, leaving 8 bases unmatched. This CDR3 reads CASSVGGSAGGTDTQYF. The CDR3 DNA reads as TGTGCCAGCAGCGTAGGAGGGTCGGCGGGGGGCACAGATACGCAGTATTTT.

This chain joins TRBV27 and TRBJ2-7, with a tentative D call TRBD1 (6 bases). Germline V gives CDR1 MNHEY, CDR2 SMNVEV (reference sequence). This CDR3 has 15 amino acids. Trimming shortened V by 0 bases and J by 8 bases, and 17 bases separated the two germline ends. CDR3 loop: CASSLSTDRLSKQYF. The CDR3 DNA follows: TGTGCCAGCAGTTTATCAACCGACAGGCTTTCCAAGCAGTACTTC.

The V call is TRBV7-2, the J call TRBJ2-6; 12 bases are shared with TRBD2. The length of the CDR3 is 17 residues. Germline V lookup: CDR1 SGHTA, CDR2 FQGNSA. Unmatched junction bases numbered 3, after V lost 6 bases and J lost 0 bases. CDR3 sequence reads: CASRKTSGSSGANVLTF. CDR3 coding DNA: TGTGCCAGCAGAAAGACTAGCGGGAGCTCTGGGGCCAACGTCCTGACTTTC.

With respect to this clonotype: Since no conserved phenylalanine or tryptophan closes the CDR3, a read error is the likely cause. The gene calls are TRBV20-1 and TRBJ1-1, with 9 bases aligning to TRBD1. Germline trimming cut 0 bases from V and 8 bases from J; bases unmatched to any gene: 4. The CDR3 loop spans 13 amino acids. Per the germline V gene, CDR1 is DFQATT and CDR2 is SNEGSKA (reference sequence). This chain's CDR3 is CSARDSDRGEAFS. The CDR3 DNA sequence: TGCAGTGCTAGAGATAGTGACAGGGGGGAAGCTTTCTCT.

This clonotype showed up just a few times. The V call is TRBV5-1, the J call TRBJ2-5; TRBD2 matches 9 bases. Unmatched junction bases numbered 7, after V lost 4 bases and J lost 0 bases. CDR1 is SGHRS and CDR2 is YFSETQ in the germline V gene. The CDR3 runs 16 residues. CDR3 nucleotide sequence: TGCGCCAGCAGCACAGGGACTAGCCTGTACCAAGAGACCCAGTACTTC. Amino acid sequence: CASSTGTSLYQETQYF.

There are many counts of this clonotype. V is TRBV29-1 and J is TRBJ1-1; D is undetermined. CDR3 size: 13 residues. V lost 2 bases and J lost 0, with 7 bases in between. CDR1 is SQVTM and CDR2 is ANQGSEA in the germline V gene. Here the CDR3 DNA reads TGCAGCGTTGAAAGGAGGATGAACACTGAAGCTTTCTTT. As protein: CSVERRMNTEAFF.

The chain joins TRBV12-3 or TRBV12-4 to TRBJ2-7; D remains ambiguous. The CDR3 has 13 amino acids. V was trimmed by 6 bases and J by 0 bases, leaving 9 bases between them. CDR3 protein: CASSPMSSYEQYF. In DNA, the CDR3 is TGTGCCAGCAGCCCCATGAGCTCCTACGAGCAGTACTTC.

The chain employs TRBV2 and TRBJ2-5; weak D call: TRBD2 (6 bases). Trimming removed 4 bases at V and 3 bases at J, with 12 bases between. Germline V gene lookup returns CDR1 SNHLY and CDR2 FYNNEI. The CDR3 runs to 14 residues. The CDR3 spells CASSGLGEEETQYF. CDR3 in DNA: TGTGCCAGCAGTGGTTTGGGGGAGGAAGAGACCCAGTACTTC.

CDR3 in amino acids: CASSRRDVGKKADTQYF. CDR3 DNA sequence: TGTGCCAGCAGCCGTCGCGATGTGGGGAAGAAGGCAGATACGCAGTATTTT. The chain employs TRBV7-2 and TRBJ2-3; no clear D. CDR1 is SGHTA, CDR2 FQGNSA, per germline. With 5 bases removed from V and 4 bases from J, the gap between germline ends came to 22 bases. The CDR3 spans 17 residues.